One and the same sample provided the 5 T cell receptor beta chains below, sequenced in a study of identical twins. TCRdb recomputed calls from the 5' RACE reads with MiXCR, one row per CDR3 protein. Seen here are 450,000 or so distinct CDR3 sequences, approximately 15% observed once, and the top ten hold about 0.52%. This same sample was also taken into another study, of yellow fever vaccine responses in identical twins.

Sequences were obtained from CD4+ T cells sorted from blood. The source is a woman aged 18-29 years in good health.

V usage is TRBV7-9 and J usage is TRBJ2-7; 11 bases align to TRBD1. CDR3 length: 17 residues. CDR1 and CDR2 from the germline V gene are SEHNR and FQNEAQ (reference sequence). Unmatched junction bases numbered 17, after V lost 4 bases and J lost 9 bases. CDR3 sequence reads: CASSYPRNGTGGFGQYF. The CDR3 nucleotides read TGTGCCAGCAGCTACCCACGGAACGGGACAGGGGGATTCGGGCAGTACTTC.

CDR3 sequence reads: CASSFSGGEEAFF. CDR3 coding DNA: TGTGCCAGCAGTTTCTCAGGGGGCGAAGAAGCTTTCTTT. The chain combines TRBV12-3 or TRBV12-4 with TRBJ1-1, with TRBD1 matching 8 bases. The CDR3 has 13 residues. V was pared by 3 bases and J by 8 bases, with 5 bases of the junction left unmatched.

This clonotype was recorded at least ten times. The V gene is TRBV7-9, the J gene TRBJ2-1; tentatively, D is TRBD1 (6 bases). The CDR3 loop spans 14 amino acids. The V gene lost 1 base and the J gene lost 7 bases, with 11 bases spanning the gap. Germline loops: CDR1 SEHNR, CDR2 FQNEAQ (reference sequence). Here the CDR3 DNA reads TGTGCCAGCAGCTTAGAGGGGCAGGGGAATGAGCAGTTCTTC. The encoded protein is CASSLEGQGNEQFF.

This clonotype was seen many times. A read error may produce the germline difference seen at one junction end. This chain joins TRBV12-3 or TRBV12-4 and TRBJ2-2; no reliable D call. The CDR3 is 14 amino acids. The CDR3 coding sequence is TGTGCCAGCAGCTTAGGTGGAGCCACCGGGGAGCTGTTTTTT. As protein: CASSLGGATGELFF.

The sample holds many counts of this clonotype. This chain connects TRBV29-1 to TRBJ1-4; D is undetermined. V was trimmed by 3 bases and J by 6 bases, leaving 11 bases between them. The CDR3 is 13 residues long. CDR1 and CDR2 (germline): SQVTM, ANQGSEA. The CDR3 DNA reads as TGCAGCGTTGAGCCAGGCGGCGATGAAAAACTGTTTTTT. Translated: CSVEPGGDEKLFF.